The 22 T cell receptor beta chains reported below all come from one sample, sequenced in a study of blood T cells in healthy people across ages (dated by TCRdb to 2013 to 2016). Receptor amplification or capture employed 5' RACE. Reads for this sample came from an Illumina HiSeq 2500. A second PCR of roughly 7 to 11 cycles was performed with a sample-barcoded 5' primer and a J-beta primer mix. TCRdb handled the public reads itself, with Q25 trimming in fastp and clone calling in MiXCR, and kept productive beta chains. Rows with a matching CDR3 protein are joined into one entry that keeps the most common DNA and genes. A total of about 1.4 million distinct CDR3 sequences appear in this sample, approximately 59% of them only once. The ten top clones hold 6.5% to 8% of the sample. The sample was blood. The source is a man in his late teens or twenties in good health.

J is TRBJ1-2 and V is TRBV7-8; D remains ambiguous. V was shortened by 6 bases and J by 5 bases, with 13 bases between the two germline ends. Germline assignment: CDR1 SGHVS and CDR2 FQNEAQ. This CDR3 comprises 13 residues. The CDR3 DNA reads as TGTGCCAGCAGTAAGTTCGGATCGTATGGCTACACCTTC. Encoded protein: CASSKFGSYGYTF.

The chain carries TRBV28 and TRBJ1-2, with TRBD1 identical over 8 bases. Per the germline V gene, CDR1 is MDHEN and CDR2 is SYDVKM. The CDR3 runs 16 residues. V lost 4 bases and J lost 8; bases outside the gene matches: 15. DNA for the CDR3: TGTGCCAGCAGTTCGCCGGACAGGGAGGTTACGGGCGGCTACACCTTC. Translation: CASSSPDREVTGGYTF.

V and J are TRBV9 and TRBJ2-1; D is possibly TRBD2 (6 bases). V lost 6 bases, J lost 2 bases, and 24 bases lay in between. From germline, CDR1 is SGDLS and CDR2 YYNGEE. CDR3 length: 18 residues. CDR3 protein: CASKPMGTGEGTYNEQFF. The CDR3 nucleotides read TGTGCCAGCAAACCTATGGGGACGGGAGAAGGAACCTACAATGAGCAGTTCTTC.

A few counts support this clonotype. The V call is TRBV4-1, the J call TRBJ2-7, with D possibly matching TRBD2 (5 bases). The V gene's germline CDR1 is MGHRA and CDR2 YSYEKL. The V end lost 4 bases, the J end lost 2 bases, and 15 bases lay between the germline ends. This CDR3 region has 15 residues. The CDR3 nucleotides are TGCGCCAGCAGCCTCAATCGGGGAGTCACCTACGAGCAGTACTTC. It is translated as CASSLNRGVTYEQYF.

In the case of this clonotype: The junction departs from the called germline gene at one end, perhaps through a read error. The chain carries TRBV24-1 and TRBJ2-7; 9 nucleotides match TRBD1. Germline CDR1 is KGHDR and CDR2 is SFDVKD. The CDR3 loop spans 14 amino acids. The DNA of the CDR3 is TGTACCACCAGTGATGGACAGGGGCCCTACGAGCAGTACTTC. It is translated as CTTSDGQGPYEQYF.

The J gene is TRBJ2-1, the V gene TRBV4-1, with D possibly matching TRBD2 (5 bases). Germline V gene sequence: CDR1 MGHRA, CDR2 YSYEKL. This CDR3 has 14 amino acids. V lost 0 bases, J lost 5 bases, and 8 bases lay in between. The CDR3 DNA follows: TGCGCCAGCAGCCAAGAAGCGGATCACAATGAGCAGTTCTTC. It specifies CASSQEADHNEQFF.

J is TRBJ1-6 and V is TRBV9; D not resolved. V lost 3 bases and J lost 9, with 19 bases in between. Germline-derived CDR1 and CDR2 are SGDLS and YYNGEE. The CDR3 spans 16 residues. CDR3 loop: CASSAFEGFPSSPLHF. DNA of the CDR3: TGTGCCAGCAGCGCCTTTGAGGGCTTCCCCAGTTCACCCCTCCACTTT.

This clonotype was seen ten or more times. The chain recombines TRBV11-3 with TRBJ2-1; 8 bases are a match to TRBD2. This CDR3 spans 16 amino acids. The germline gives CDR1 SGHNT, CDR2 YENEEA. J gave up 1 base and V 4 bases, and 6 bases lay outside the gene matches. The CDR3 spells CASSSRTSGSYNEQFF. For the CDR3, the DNA is TGTGCCAGCAGCTCTCGAACTAGCGGTTCCTACAATGAGCAGTTCTTC.

This sequence joins TRBV20-1 and TRBJ1-2; D unclear. CDR3 length: 11 residues. From germline, CDR1 is DFQATT and CDR2 SNEGSKA (reference sequence). The V and J ends lost 6 bases and 13 bases respectively, with 18 bases between them. In DNA, the CDR3 is TGCAGTGCCTCAGTTTGGCAATCGGCCACCTTC. As protein: CSASVWQSATF.

This chain connects TRBV5-6 to TRBJ2-4; D tentatively fits TRBD1 or TRBD2 (5 bases each). V lost 6 bases, J lost 0 bases, and 19 bases lay in between. The CDR3 covers 17 residues. Germline V gene sequence: CDR1 SGHDT, CDR2 YYEEEE. CDR3 sequence reads: CASTLRVGAIAKNIQYF. CDR3 DNA sequence: TGTGCCAGCACCCTCAGGGTCGGGGCTATAGCCAAAAACATTCAGTACTTC.

The chain uses TRBV5-6 and TRBJ2-2; 7 bases agree with TRBD1. Trimming cost V 9 bases and J 4 bases; bases outside gene matches: 18. The length of the CDR3 is 17 residues. Germline-derived CDR1 and CDR2 are SGHDT and YYEEEE. Here the CDR3 reads CANPEIFQGQSTGELFF. CDR3 nucleotides: TGTGCCAACCCGGAAATTTTTCAGGGACAGAGCACCGGGGAGCTGTTTTTT.

The rearrangement links TRBV6-5 to TRBJ2-5; TRBD1 is a possible D gene (5 bases). The CDR3 extends over 14 amino acids. V gave up 1 base and J gave up 2 bases, with 8 bases separating them. Germline CDR1 is MNHEY and CDR2 is SVGAGI. In nucleotides, the CDR3 is TGTGCCAGCAGTTACTACAGGAGTCAAGAGACCCAGTACTTC. This sequence encodes CASSYYRSQETQYF.

The chain recombines TRBV7-2 with TRBJ2-5; D is possibly TRBD2 (6 bases). Matching the DNA end better, TRBJ2-7 makes the J call doubtful. Germline CDR1 reads SGHTA; CDR2 reads FQGNSA. The CDR3 has 14 amino acids. In DNA, the CDR3 is TGTGCCAGCAGCTTAACGGGGGTTGGTTACGAGCAGTACTTC. It specifies CASSLTGVGYEQYF.

Only a few counts were recorded for this clonotype. The chain carries TRBV6-6 and TRBJ1-6; 8 nucleotides agree with TRBD1. V lost 6 bases to trimming and J lost 16 bases; unmatched junction nucleotides: 8. The germline CDR1 and CDR2 sequences are MNHNY and SVGAGI (reference sequence). This CDR3 comprises 12 residues. The DNA of the CDR3 is TGTGCCAGCAGCCCCAGCGGGGACAGGCTCCACTTT. It yields the protein CASSPSGDRLHF.

As for this clonotype: A junction boundary mismatches the germline segment, possibly from a read error. V gene TRBV6-1 combines with J gene TRBJ2-1; 7 bases match TRBD2. Germline values: CDR1 MNHNS, CDR2 SASEGT. This CDR3 region has 15 residues. This CDR3 reads CANSPQAGYYNEQFF. CDR3 DNA: TGTGCCAACAGTCCACAAGCGGGGTACTACAATGAGCAGTTCTTC.

This rearrangement joins TRBV19 to TRBJ2-3, with 11 bases matching TRBD1. CDR3 size: 17 residues. Germline V gives CDR1 LNHDA, CDR2 SQIVND (reference sequence). V trimming: 1 base; J trimming: 5 bases; junction bases outside the gene matches: 8. CDR3 bases: TGTGCCAGTAGTATAGGCGTGGACAGGGGGCTTCAAGATACGCAGTATTTT. It translates to CASSIGVDRGLQDTQYF.

The chain is built from TRBV9 and TRBJ2-5; no clear D gene. The CDR3 is 16 amino acids. V lost 4 bases to trimming and J lost 5 bases, with 21 bases between them. Germline V CDR1 and CDR2: SGDLS, YYNGEE. CDR3 residues: CASSSDPPVGWETQYF. The CDR3 DNA sequence: TGTGCCAGCAGCTCGGATCCACCTGTGGGGTGGGAGACCCAGTACTTC.

The chain carries TRBV20-1 and TRBJ2-3; 10 bases fit TRBD2. The CDR3 runs to 14 residues. Germline V lookup: CDR1 DFQATT, CDR2 SNEGSKA (reference sequence). This chain's CDR3 is CSQYSGGPTDTQYF. CDR3 nucleotides: TGCAGCCAGTATAGCGGGGGGCCCACAGATACGCAGTATTTT.

This clonotype was recorded once. The chain is built from TRBV6-5 and TRBJ1-4, with a weak D call TRBD1 (5 bases). Germline-derived CDR1 and CDR2 are MNHEY and SVGAGI. There are 15 residues in the CDR3. V was cut by 5 bases and J by 2 bases, with 12 bases left in between. CDR3 nucleotide sequence: TGTGCCAGCAGTAGCAGCGAGGGGACTAATGAAAAACTGTTTTTT. Protein sequence: CASSSSEGTNEKLFF.

V gene TRBV20-1 combines with J gene TRBJ2-1; 11 bases line up with TRBD2. After removal of 3 bases from V and 4 bases from J, the junction contained 5 bases not matched to a gene. This CDR3 is built from 15 residues. CDR1 is DFQATT and CDR2 is SNEGSKA in the germline V gene (reference sequence). CDR3 sequence reads: CSASGSSGGYNEQFF. The DNA for the CDR3 is TGCAGTGCTAGCGGATCTAGCGGGGGGTACAATGAGCAGTTCTTC.

The chain is built from TRBV20-1 and TRBJ1-2; D gene ambiguous. Trimming left V 5 bases short and J 8 bases short, with 12 bases between. The CDR3 totals 11 residues. Per germline, CDR1 DFQATT and CDR2 SNEGSKA (reference sequence). The CDR3 DNA reads TGCAGTGCTTCCGAGTTATACGGCTACACCTTC. Translated, it gives CSASELYGYTF.

The rearrangement uses TRBV12-3 or TRBV12-4 and TRBJ1-4; D gene unclear. The V end was cut by 7 bases, the J end by 0 bases, with 18 bases between. This CDR3 is 17 amino acids long. DNA for the CDR3: TGTGCCAGCACCACCGCGAAGTGGCCCGCAACTAATGAAAAACTGTTTTTT. This gives the protein CASTTAKWPATNEKLFF.